The 17 T cell receptor beta chains below come from one sample, sequenced in a study of tumor-infiltrating lymphocytes in primary liver carcinoma. The template, roughly 550 ng total RNA, yielded TCR beta cDNA made with a constant-region primer. Modified slightly, ARM-PCR produced TCR beta libraries over three nested multiplex PCR rounds. A C-beta reverse primer was combined with TRBV1-TRBV30 forward primers in the first two PCR rounds, and each round had around 11 cycles. TCRdb reanalysed the multiplex PCR reads using MiXCR and keeps one entry per CDR3 protein. The table lists 300,000 to 350,000 distinct CDR3 sequences, less than 70% of them singletons, with 5% to 6.5% in the top ten. Unsorted whole blood yielded the blood RNA, and germline DNA was also extracted. Sequencing input: peripheral blood. The receptor source for this set is a man aged 40-55 years with primary liver carcinoma and hepatitis B virus infection.

The V and J genes are TRBV11-3 and TRBJ2-5, with TRBD1 matching over 8 bases. The trim removed 5 bases at V and 5 bases at J, leaving 4 bases unmatched. CDR1 is SGHNT, CDR2 YENEEA, per germline. This CDR3 comprises 13 residues. In nucleotides, the CDR3 is TGTGCCAGCAGCACAGGGGGTATGGAGACCCAGTACTTC. Encoded protein: CASSTGGMETQYF.

A word on this clonotype: This may be a read error, as it is one base from a much larger clone. V is TRBV28 and J is TRBJ2-5; 8 nucleotides line up with TRBD2. CDR1 is MDHEN and CDR2 is SYDVKM in the germline V gene. The V gene end was trimmed by 7 bases and the J gene end by 7 bases; junction bases not matched to a gene: 17. The CDR3 is 16 residues long. Here the CDR3 reads CASTEPGAGASGTQYF. The CDR3 nucleotides read TGTGCCAGCACGGAACCAGGAGCGGGAGCCTCGGGGACCCAGTACTTC.

This chain connects TRBV7-9 to TRBJ2-5; 7 bases fit TRBD2. Germline CDR1 reads SEHNR; CDR2 reads FQNEAQ (reference sequence). J was trimmed by 5 bases and V by 8 bases; bases with no gene match: 14. This CDR3 is built from 15 residues. CDR3 sequence reads: CASGSWGGLQETQYF. The CDR3 DNA is TGTGCCAGCGGCAGCTGGGGGGGACTCCAGGAGACCCAGTACTTC.

With respect to this clonotype: The conserved closing phenylalanine or tryptophan is absent in this CDR3, likely reflecting a read error. No DNA is shown, since the ends of the CDR3 on it are uncertain; the CDR3 is the one TCRdb lists. The CDR3 protein is CASSQGRGVTI. This chain links TRBV11-2 with TRBJ1-2; TRBD1, as called in the table, went unchecked against the DNA. In germline, CDR1 is SGHAT, CDR2 FQNNGV. From its first to its last residue, the CDR3 has 11 amino acids.

Concerning this clonotype itself: A much larger clonotype is one base distant, so this may be a read error. The CDR3 region is CASSHAPLRPRKTGSTDTQYF. The CDR3 nucleotides read TGTGCCAGCAGCCACGCCCCCTTGCGCCCACGCAAGACCGGAAGCACAGATACGCAGTATTTT. The rearrangement joins TRBV4-2 to TRBJ2-3; D not certain. The V end lost 3 bases, the J end lost 0 bases, and 28 bases lay between the germline ends. CDR3 size: 21 residues. Germline CDR1 LGHNA, CDR2 YNFKEQ.

This clonotype was seen ten or more times. The chain carries TRBV4-2 and TRBJ2-7, with a possible D match to TRBD2 (6 bases). CDR3 length: 22 amino acids. The V and J ends lost 2 bases and 0 bases respectively, with 32 bases between them. Germline V gives CDR1 LGHNA, CDR2 YNFKEQ. The CDR3 loop reads CASSQKVAMGGTEWGYSYEQYF. Written as DNA, the CDR3 is TGTGCCAGCAGCCAAAAAGTGGCGATGGGCGGGACCGAGTGGGGGTACTCCTACGAGCAGTACTTC.

In regard to this clonotype: One end of the junction does not line up with germline, which may come from a read error. The gene calls are TRBV30 and TRBJ2-3; TRBD2 agrees at 11 bases. Germline loops: CDR1 GTSNPN, CDR2 SVGIG (reference sequence). This CDR3 comprises 19 residues. The CDR3 nucleotides read TGCGCCTGGAGTGTTGGAGGGACTAGCGGAGCCGTACGCACAGATACGCATTATTTT. Its translation: CAWSVGGTSGAVRTDTHYF.

About this clonotype: This may come from a read error, since a much larger clone is one base off. The rearrangement links TRBV12-3 or TRBV12-4 to TRBJ2-7; possibly TRBD2 for D (5 bases). V was clipped by 7 bases and J by 2 bases, with 15 bases between them. The CDR3 contains 14 residues. CDR3 coding DNA: TGTGCCAGCACCCAAGCGGAAGGGACCTACGAGCAGTACTTC. Residues: CASTQAEGTYEQYF.

This clonotype was counted a few times. J is TRBJ2-1 and V is TRBV7-9, with 13 bases identical to TRBD2. V trimming: 6 bases; J trimming: 5 bases; junction bases outside the gene matches: 4. Germline values: CDR1 SEHNR, CDR2 FQNEAQ (reference sequence). This CDR3 is 15 amino acids long. The CDR3 bases are TGTGCCAGCAGTTCCGGGACTAGCGGGAACAATGAGCAGTTCTTC. This codes for CASSSGTSGNNEQFF.

There are many counts of this clonotype. The chain joins TRBV5-5 to TRBJ1-1, with TRBD1 matching 9 bases. Germline V lookup: CDR1 SGHKS, CDR2 YYEKEE (reference sequence). V trimming: 1 base; J trimming: 4 bases; junction bases outside the gene matches: 8. The CDR3 spans 16 residues. The CDR3 sequence is CASSLRGTGGTTEAFF. CDR3 DNA: TGTGCCAGCAGCTTGAGAGGTACAGGGGGCACCACTGAAGCTTTCTTT.

V usage is TRBV28 and J usage is TRBJ2-7; perhaps TRBD1 as D (7 bases). The CDR3 runs 14 residues. V dropped 5 bases and J dropped 6 bases, with 17 bases sitting between them. Per germline, CDR1 MDHEN and CDR2 SYDVKM. The CDR3 is CASSPTRDSGEQYF. The CDR3 region has the DNA TGTGCCAGCAGTCCGACGCGGGACAGCGGCGAGCAGTACTTC.

Of note for this clonotype: One end of the junction fails to match germline, which may point to a read error. The chain carries TRBV6-5 and TRBJ2-7; 10 bases are shared with TRBD2. Germline CDR1 is MNHEY and CDR2 is SVGAGI. The CDR3 runs to 20 residues. The CDR3 region is CASNYSRGGGLAGGTYEQYF. The CDR3 bases are TGTGCCAGCAATTACTCGAGGGGAGGGGGGTTAGCGGGAGGTACCTACGAGCAGTACTTC.

The rearrangement links TRBV11-2 to TRBJ2-1; no clear D gene. Germline V lookup: CDR1 SGHAT, CDR2 FQNNGV. This CDR3 spans 14 amino acids. Trimming took off 6 bases at V and 6 bases at J, with 15 bases between the two ends. The CDR3 protein is CASSIMVQSNEQFF. CDR3 sequence (DNA): TGTGCCAGCAGTATTATGGTACAAAGCAATGAGCAGTTCTTC.

In regard to this clonotype: A junction end diverges from the germline sequence, so it may reflect a read error. This chain uses TRBV11-2 with TRBJ2-3, with TRBD2 matching 14 bases. The CDR3 totals 16 residues. From germline, CDR1 is SGHAT and CDR2 FQNNGV. CDR3 residues: CTSSSGLAGGTDTHYF. Here the CDR3 DNA reads TGTACCAGCAGCTCAGGACTAGCGGGAGGCACAGATACGCATTATTTT.

With respect to this clonotype: Sequence at one end of the junction differs from germline and may be a read error. The chain combines TRBV13 with TRBJ2-7; 7 bases agree with TRBD2. Germline V gene sequence: CDR1 PRHDT, CDR2 FYEKMQ (reference sequence). The CDR3 sequence is 13 residues long. CDR3 sequence reads: CASDRGDNYEQYF. The DNA for the CDR3 is TGTGCCAGCGACCGGGGGGATAACTACGAGCAATACTTC.

With regard to this clonotype: A read error may explain this, as a much larger clone is one base away. The rearrangement links TRBV12-3 or TRBV12-4 to TRBJ2-2, with D unresolved. Trimming cost V 6 bases and J 6 bases, with 11 bases left between them. The CDR3 is 13 amino acids. As DNA, the CDR3 is TGTGCCAGCAGCCCACAGAGGCCCGGGGAGCTGTTTTTT. It translates to CASSPQRPGELFF.

V and J are TRBV11-1 and TRBJ2-5, with 11 bases aligning to TRBD2. Trimming at V came to 5 bases and at J to 6 bases, leaving 14 bases not matched to a gene. The CDR3 length is 17 residues. The germline V gene has CDR1 SGHAT and CDR2 FQDESV (reference sequence). This CDR3 is CASSLTPGTSGQKTQYF. The CDR3, as DNA: TGTGCCAGCAGCCTCACTCCCGGGACTAGCGGACAAAAGACCCAGTACTTC.